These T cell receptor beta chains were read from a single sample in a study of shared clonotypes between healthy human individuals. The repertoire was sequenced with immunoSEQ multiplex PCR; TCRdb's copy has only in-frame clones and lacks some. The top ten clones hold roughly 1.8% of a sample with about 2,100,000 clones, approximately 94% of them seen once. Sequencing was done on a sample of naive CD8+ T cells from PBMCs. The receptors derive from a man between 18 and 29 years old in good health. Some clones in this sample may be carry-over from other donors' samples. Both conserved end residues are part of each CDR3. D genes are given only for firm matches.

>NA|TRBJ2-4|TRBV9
TGTGCCAGCAGCGTAGTTCGGGTAGTATTAGCCAAAAACATTCAGTACTTC
CASSVVRVVLAKNIQYF
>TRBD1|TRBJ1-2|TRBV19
TGTGCCGTGTGGGGGCCGGGACAGACGGCCTATGGCTACACCTTC
CAVWGPGQTAYGYTF
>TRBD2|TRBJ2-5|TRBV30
TGTGCCTCCTCTAGCGGGAGTCGTTCGGAGACCCAGTACTTC
CASSSGSRSETQYF
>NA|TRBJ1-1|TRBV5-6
TGTGCCAGCAGCTTGGGTGTGGGTTGGGGGGAGTATGACACTGAAGCTTTCTTT
CASSLGVGWGEYDTEAFF
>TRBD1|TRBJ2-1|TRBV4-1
TGCGCCAGCAGCCGGAAGGCACAGGGGGCGAGGGAAGAGCAGTTCTTC
CASSRKAQGAREEQFF
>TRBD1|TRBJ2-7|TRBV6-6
TGTGCCAGCACCTGGGACAGTTCGGCCTACGAGCAGTACTTC
CASTWDSSAYEQYF
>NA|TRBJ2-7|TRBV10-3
TGTGCCATCAGTGAGCCCTCGGGGGTGGGCCACTACGAGCAGTACTTC
CAISEPSGVGHYEQYF
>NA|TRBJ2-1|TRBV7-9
TGTGCCAGCAGTACCTTCCTGACAGACAATGAGCAGTTCTTC
CASSTFLTDNEQFF
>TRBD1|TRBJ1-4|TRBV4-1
TGCGCCAGCAGATTAATTGCGGACAGGGTTAGCTCGTTGAATGAAAAACTGTTTTTT
CASRLIADRVSSLNEKLFF
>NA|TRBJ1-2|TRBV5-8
TGTGCCAGCAGCTTGGTATGGCTTGGGAATGGCTACACCTTC
CASSLVWLGNGYTF
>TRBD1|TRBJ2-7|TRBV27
TGTGCCAGCAGTTCTGACAGGGTCAGGGGCGAGCAGTACTTC
CASSSDRVRGEQYF
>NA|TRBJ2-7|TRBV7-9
TGTGCCAGCAGCTTATCTGGGGCGGGATTCCTATCCTACGAGCAGTACTTC
CASSLSGAGFLSYEQYF
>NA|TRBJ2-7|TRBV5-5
TGTGCCAGCAGCCTTTTAACTGGAAGCTCCTACGAGCAGTACTTC
CASSLLTGSSYEQYF